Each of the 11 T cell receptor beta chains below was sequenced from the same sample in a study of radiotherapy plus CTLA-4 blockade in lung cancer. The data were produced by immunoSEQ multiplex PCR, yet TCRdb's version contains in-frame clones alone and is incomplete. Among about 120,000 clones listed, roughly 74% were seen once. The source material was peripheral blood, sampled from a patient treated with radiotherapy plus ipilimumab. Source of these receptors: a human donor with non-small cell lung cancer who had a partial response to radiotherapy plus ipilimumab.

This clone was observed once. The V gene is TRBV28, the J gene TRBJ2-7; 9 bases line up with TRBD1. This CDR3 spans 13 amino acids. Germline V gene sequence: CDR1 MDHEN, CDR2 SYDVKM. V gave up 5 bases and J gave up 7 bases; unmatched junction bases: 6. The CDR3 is CASSVTGGWEQYV. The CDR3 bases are TGTGCCAGCAGTGTTACAGGGGGCTGGGAGCAGTACGTC.

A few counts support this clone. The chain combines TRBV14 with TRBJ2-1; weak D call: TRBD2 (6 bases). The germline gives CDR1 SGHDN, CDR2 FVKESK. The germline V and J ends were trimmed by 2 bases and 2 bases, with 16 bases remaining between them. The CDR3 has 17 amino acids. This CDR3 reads CASSQSSGAHTYNEQFF. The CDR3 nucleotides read TGTGCCAGCAGCCAAAGTTCGGGAGCCCATACCTACAATGAGCAGTTCTTC. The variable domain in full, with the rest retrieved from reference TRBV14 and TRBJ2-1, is EAGVTQFPSHSVIEKGQTVTLRCDPISGHDNLYWYRRVMGKEIKFLLHFVKESKQDESGMPNNRFLAERTGGTYSTLKVQPAELEDSGVYFCASSQSSGAHTYNEQFFGPGTRLTVL.

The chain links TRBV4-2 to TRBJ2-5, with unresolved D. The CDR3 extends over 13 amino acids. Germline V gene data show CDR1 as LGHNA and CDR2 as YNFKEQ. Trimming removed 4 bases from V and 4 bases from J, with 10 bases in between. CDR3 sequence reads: CASSPLTGETQYF. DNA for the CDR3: TGTGCCAGCAGCCCCCTTACCGGAGAGACCCAGTACTTC.

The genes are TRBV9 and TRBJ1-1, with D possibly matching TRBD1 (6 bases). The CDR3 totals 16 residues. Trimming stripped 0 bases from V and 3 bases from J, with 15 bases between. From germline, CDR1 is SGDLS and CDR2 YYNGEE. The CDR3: CASSVGPNRVDTEAFF. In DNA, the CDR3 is TGTGCCAGCAGCGTAGGGCCCAACAGGGTGGACACTGAAGCTTTCTTT.

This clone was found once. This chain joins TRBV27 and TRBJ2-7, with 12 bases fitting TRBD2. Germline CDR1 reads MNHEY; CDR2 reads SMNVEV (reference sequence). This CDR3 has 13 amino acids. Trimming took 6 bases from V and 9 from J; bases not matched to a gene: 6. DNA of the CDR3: TGTGCCAGCAGGTTGACTAGCGGGAGTAGGCAGTACGTC. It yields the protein CASRLTSGSRQYV.

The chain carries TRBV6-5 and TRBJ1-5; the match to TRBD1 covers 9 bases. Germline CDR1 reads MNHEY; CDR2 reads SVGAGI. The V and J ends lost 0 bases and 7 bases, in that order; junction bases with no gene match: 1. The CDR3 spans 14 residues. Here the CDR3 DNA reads TGTGCCAGCAGTTACTCCGGGACAGGGCAGCCCCAGCATTTT. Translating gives CASSYSGTGQPQHF.

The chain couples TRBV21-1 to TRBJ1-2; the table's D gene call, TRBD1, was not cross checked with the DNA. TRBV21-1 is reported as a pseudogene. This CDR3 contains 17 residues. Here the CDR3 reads CASSKEDRGQGNYGYTF. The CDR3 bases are TGTGCCAGCAGCAAAGAGGACAGGGGGCAGGGGAACTATGGCTACACCTTC.

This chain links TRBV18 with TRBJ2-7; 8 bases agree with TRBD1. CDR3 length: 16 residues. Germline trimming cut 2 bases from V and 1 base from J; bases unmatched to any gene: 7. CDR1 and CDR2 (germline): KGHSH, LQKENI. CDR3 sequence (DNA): TGTGCCAGCTCACCAACTACCAGGGGGCTTTCCTACGAGCAGTACTTC. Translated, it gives CASSPTTRGLSYEQYF.

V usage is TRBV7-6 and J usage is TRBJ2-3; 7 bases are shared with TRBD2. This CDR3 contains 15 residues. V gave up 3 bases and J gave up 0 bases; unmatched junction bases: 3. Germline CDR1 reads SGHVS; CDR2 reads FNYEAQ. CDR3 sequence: CASSFGGISTDTQYF. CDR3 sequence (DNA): TGTGCCAGCAGCTTCGGGGGGATCAGCACAGATACGCAGTATTTT. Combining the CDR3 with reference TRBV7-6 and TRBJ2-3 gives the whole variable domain GAGVSQSPRYKVTKRGQDVALRCDPISGHVSLYWYRQALGQGPEFLTYFNYEAQQDKSGLPNDRFSAERPEGSISTLTIQRTEQRDSAMYRCASSFGGISTDTQYFGPGTRLTVL.

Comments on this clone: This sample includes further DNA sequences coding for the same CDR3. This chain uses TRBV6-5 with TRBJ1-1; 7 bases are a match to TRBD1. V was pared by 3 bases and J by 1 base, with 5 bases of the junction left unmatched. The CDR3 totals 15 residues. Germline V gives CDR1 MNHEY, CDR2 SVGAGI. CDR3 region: CASSYGRTGNTEAFF. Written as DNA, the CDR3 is TGTGCCAGCAGTTATGGGCGGACAGGGAACACTGAAGCTTTCTTT.

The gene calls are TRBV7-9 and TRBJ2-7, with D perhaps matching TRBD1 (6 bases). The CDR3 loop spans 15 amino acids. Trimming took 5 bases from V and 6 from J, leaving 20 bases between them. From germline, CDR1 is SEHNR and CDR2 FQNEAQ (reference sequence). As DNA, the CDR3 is TGTGCCAGCAGCCCTACAGGGAACAGCTTGGCCGAGCAGTACGTC. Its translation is CASSPTGNSLAEQYV.